The rows below give T cell receptor beta chains drawn from one sample of a study of siplizumab effects on memory and regulatory T cells. Assay used: immunoSEQ multiplex PCR; TCRdb lists only in-frame clones, some missing. The sample records some 110,000 clones, just over 90% being singletons. Specimen: CD4+ T cells sorted from blood. All receptors come from a human donor in good health. Both conserved end residues are part of each CDR3. A D gene is named only where the DNA matches it firmly. Clone size is given for some rows only: seen once, a few or many times, or a class if the clone is expanded.

clone_size: -
v_call: TRBV7-2
j_call: TRBJ2-1
d_call: -
cdr3_nt: TGTGCCAGCAGCCCGAGTATGACCAATGAGCAGTTCTTC
cdr3_aa: CASSPSMTNEQFF

clone_size: -
v_call: TRBV4-3
j_call: TRBJ1-1
d_call: -
cdr3_nt: TGCGCCAGCAGCCAAGAAAGATCCACGAACACTGAAGCTTTCTTT
cdr3_aa: CASSQERSTNTEAFF

clone_size: -
v_call: TRBV19
j_call: TRBJ1-5
d_call: TRBD1
cdr3_nt: TGTGCCAGTAGTACGGACAGGAGCAATCAGCCCCAGCATTTT
cdr3_aa: CASSTDRSNQPQHF

clone_size: -
v_call: TRBV7-2
j_call: TRBJ2-2
d_call: -
cdr3_nt: TGTGCCAGCAGCTTAGCCAGGGCAGACACCGGGGAGCTGTTTTTT
cdr3_aa: CASSLARADTGELFF

clone_size: -
v_call: TRBV5-1
j_call: TRBJ2-5
d_call: TRBD2
cdr3_nt: TGCGCCAGCAGCGTCAATGGCGGAACTAGCGGCGAGACCCAGTACTTC
cdr3_aa: CASSVNGGTSGETQYF

clone_size: -
v_call: TRBV18
j_call: TRBJ2-7
d_call: TRBD2
cdr3_nt: TGTGCCAGCTCGGCGGTGGGGGGGTTCCACGAGCAGTACTTC
cdr3_aa: CASSAVGGFHEQYF

clone_size: -
v_call: TRBV27
j_call: TRBJ2-7
d_call: TRBD2
cdr3_nt: TGTGCCAGCAGGCGGACTAGCGGCTACGAGCAGTACTTC
cdr3_aa: CASRRTSGYEQYF

clone_size: once
v_call: TRBV29-1
j_call: TRBJ2-3
d_call: -
cdr3_nt: TGCAGCGTTGATGGGGCAGGGGATACGCAGTATTTT
cdr3_aa: CSVDGAGDTQYF

clone_size: -
v_call: TRBV6-5
j_call: TRBJ1-6
d_call: -
cdr3_nt: TGTGCCAGCAGTTACCGGTGGGATAATTCACCCCTCCACTTT
cdr3_aa: CASSYRWDNSPLHF

clone_size: -
v_call: TRBV5-4
j_call: TRBJ2-3
d_call: -
cdr3_nt: TGTGCCAGCAGCTTGGCCGGTAGCACAGATACGCAGTATTTT
cdr3_aa: CASSLAGSTDTQYF

clone_size: -
v_call: TRBV6-6
j_call: TRBJ1-4
d_call: -
cdr3_nt: TGTGCCAGCAGTTACCGGGGGGTGATTAATGAAAAACTGTTTTTT
cdr3_aa: CASSYRGVINEKLFF

clone_size: -
v_call: TRBV7-3
j_call: TRBJ1-1
d_call: -
cdr3_nt: TGTGCCAGCAGCTTAGGGCCTCATTTGTCCACTGAAGCTTTCTTT
cdr3_aa: CASSLGPHLSTEAFF

clone_size: -
v_call: TRBV15
j_call: TRBJ2-7
d_call: -
cdr3_nt: TGTGCCACCAGCAGAGGAGACAGCAGCTACGAGCAGTACTTC
cdr3_aa: CATSRGDSSYEQYF